The rows below give T cell receptor beta chains drawn from one sample of a study of early T cells in non-severe SARS-CoV-2 infection. In TCRdb, the 5' RACE reads were re-called with MiXCR into one record per CDR3 protein. In the table there are approximately 34,000 distinct CDR3 sequences, 5% to 5.5% of which are singletons. The source was whole blood, collected at baseline. These receptor sequences come from an adult who was a healthcare worker with PCR-confirmed SARS-CoV-2 infection or an uninfected control (not recorded which). Each CDR3 is given with its conserved first and last residue. D genes are given only for firm matches. Clone size appears in some rows only: once, few, many, or a class for an expanded clone.

V	D	size	J	CDR3	DNA
TRBV25-1	TRBD1	many	TRBJ1-1	CASSTGDWRTEAFF	TGTGCCAGCAGCACAGGGGATTGGAGGACTGAAGCTTTCTTT
TRBV29-1	NA	many	TRBJ2-5	CSVEPFGRLAQETQYF	TGCAGCGTTGAACCCTTTGGGAGGCTAGCCCAAGAGACCCAGTACTTC
TRBV7-9	NA	few	TRBJ2-1	CASSPRQSSYNEQFF	TGTGCCAGCAGCCCGAGGCAGAGCTCCTACAATGAGCAGTTCTTC
TRBV7-9	NA	many	TRBJ1-5	CASSLDGSNQPQHF	TGTGCCAGCAGCTTGGACGGTAGCAATCAGCCCCAGCATTTT
TRBV20-1	TRBD1	NA	TRBJ1-2	CSAIPQGRHGYTF	TGCAGTGCTATTCCACAGGGGAGGCATGGCTACACCTTC
TRBV2	NA	many	TRBJ1-6	CASSLTVDNSPLHF	TGTGCCAGCAGTTTGACGGTTGATAATTCACCCCTCCACTTT
TRBV19	TRBD1	few	TRBJ1-2	CAGRTGTGGYTF	TGTGCCGGCAGGACAGGAACGGGGGGCTACACCTTC
TRBV12-3/TRBV12-4	NA	many	TRBJ1-2	CASSLGRGLPNYGYTF	TGTGCCAGCAGTTTGGGCAGGGGCCTACCTAACTATGGCTACACCTTC
TRBV12-3/TRBV12-4	NA	many	TRBJ2-6	CASSLWISGANVLTF	TGTGCCAGCAGTTTATGGATCTCTGGGGCCAACGTCCTGACTTTC
TRBV7-9	NA	many	TRBJ1-6	CASSSGYDSPLHF	TGTGCCAGCAGTTCGGGATATGATTCACCCCTCCACTTT
TRBV7-2	TRBD1	many	TRBJ1-4	CASSLVGTGNEKLFF	TGTGCCAGCAGCTTAGTCGGGACAGGGAATGAAAAACTGTTTTTT
TRBV27	TRBD1	many	TRBJ1-5	CASSNSGGGNQPQHF	TGTGCCAGCAGTAATTCAGGGGGCGGCAATCAGCCCCAGCATTTT
TRBV28	TRBD1	many	TRBJ1-5	CASRKRGPRDQPQHF	TGTGCCAGCAGGAAAAGGGGGCCTCGGGATCAGCCCCAGCATTTT
TRBV29-1	TRBD2	many	TRBJ2-7	CSVEDAGRGGSEQYF	TGCAGCGTTGAAGATGCGGGGAGGGGCGGGAGCGAGCAGTACTTC
TRBV7-2	TRBD2	few	TRBJ2-1	CASSSPPGTRKMGGNEQFF	TGTGCCAGCAGCTCACCCCCCGGGACTAGAAAAATGGGAGGCAATGAGCAGTTCTTC
TRBV6-5	NA	NA	TRBJ1-5	CASSGTVGNQPQHF	TGTGCCAGCAGCGGTACCGTGGGCAATCAGCCCCAGCATTTT
TRBV7-3	NA	few	TRBJ2-5	CASSLTQQETQYF	TGTGCCAGCAGCTTAACCCAACAAGAGACCCAGTACTTC
TRBV7-2	TRBD1	many	TRBJ1-4	CASSLQGGREKLFF	TGTGCCAGCAGCTTACAGGGGGGACGTGAAAAACTGTTTTTT
TRBV12-3/TRBV12-4	NA	many	TRBJ1-3	CASSFGQLGNTIYF	TGTGCCAGCAGTTTTGGACAGCTTGGAAACACCATATATTTT
TRBV6-2/TRBV6-3	TRBD1	NA	TRBJ1-1	CASSYSTTGLNPEAFF	TGTGCCAGCAGTTACTCGACGACAGGGCTAAACCCTGAAGCTTTCTTT
TRBV28	NA	many	TRBJ2-1	CASTRVTEQFF	TGTGCCAGCACAAGGGTGACTGAGCAGTTCTTC
TRBV27	TRBD2	medium-sized	TRBJ2-1	CANSGTSGYNEQFF	TGTGCCAACTCTGGGACTAGCGGGTACAATGAGCAGTTCTTC
TRBV28	TRBD1	few	TRBJ1-1	CASSLGQGGATEAFF	TGTGCCAGCAGTTTAGGACAGGGAGGCGCCACTGAAGCTTTCTTT
TRBV2	NA	few	TRBJ2-6	CASSSSDVVALPGANVLTF	TGTGCCAGCAGTTCCTCCGATGTGGTAGCCCTCCCTGGGGCCAACGTCCTGACTTTC
TRBV11-2	NA	NA	TRBJ1-1	CASSLFLSGSTEASF	TGTGCCAGCAGCTTATTCTTATCAGGAAGCACTGAAGCTTCCTTT
TRBV29-1	NA	many	TRBJ1-2	CSVEVGTYGYTF	TGCAGCGTTGAGGTCGGGACCTATGGCTACACCTTC
TRBV7-2	NA	few	TRBJ2-3	CASSLVQVGDFYF	TGTGCCAGCAGCTTAGTGCAAGTCGGCGACTTTTATTTT